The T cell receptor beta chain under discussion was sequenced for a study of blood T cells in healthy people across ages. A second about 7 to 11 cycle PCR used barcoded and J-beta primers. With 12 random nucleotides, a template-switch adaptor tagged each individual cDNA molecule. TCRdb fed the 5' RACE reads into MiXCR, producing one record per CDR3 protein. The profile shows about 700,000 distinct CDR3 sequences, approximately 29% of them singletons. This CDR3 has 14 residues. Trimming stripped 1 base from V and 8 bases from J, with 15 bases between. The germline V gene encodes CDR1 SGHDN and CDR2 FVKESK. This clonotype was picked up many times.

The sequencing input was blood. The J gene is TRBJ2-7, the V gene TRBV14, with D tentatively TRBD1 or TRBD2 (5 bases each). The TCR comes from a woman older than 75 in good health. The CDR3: CASSQVFGANQQYF. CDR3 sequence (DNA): TGTGCCAGCAGCCAAGTGTTCGGGGCCAACCAGCAGTACTTC.